This T cell receptor (beta chain) was identified in a study of human T cells and chemical hapten exposure (dated by TCRdb to the early 2020s). Notes on the research overall: For sensitization, 2% DPC in acetone was applied to a roughly 2 cm by roughly 2 cm area of upper inner arm skin. The study tracked peripheral blood TCR repertoire changes in vivo during primary and secondary sensitization to the hapten diphenylcyclopropenone (DPC) in alopecia patients. Libraries were combined into a pool for sequencing, and differences in TCR yield between samples came mainly from small differences in library volumes within the pool. Throughout the study period of roughly five months, patients also received therapeutic DPC doses to the scalp every week. Patch testing on the upper back used Finn chambers containing 0.01% DPC, with scoring done after 6 days according to International Contact Dermatitis Research Group standards. Blood was sampled from patients pre-sensitization (week 0) and at 2, 6 and about 24 weeks after DPC sensitization. For TCR sequencing, blood came from 25 to 30 alopecia patients at anywhere from one to four time points (pre-sensitization, 2, 6 and 24 weeks). The patient cohort, mostly female, included alopecia areata with under or over 50% scalp involvement, alopecia totalis and alopecia universalis. General findings and caveats noted by the study authors: Patch test score correlated positively with the number of PT1 expanded TCRs, reaching significance at thresholds 8, 16 and 32 but not at 4. All patients had alopecia, a presumed autoimmune disease, so their immune response might differ from that of healthy individuals. After repeated subsampling, the strength of the expansion versus patch-test correlation and the threshold at which it became significant changed. The number of TCRs above 1 in 1000 frequency did not change with DPC sensitization; there was no evidence of global repertoire structure alterations. Expanded TCRs formed significantly more large CDR3 similarity clusters than pre-sensitization or healthy control sets, consistent with antigen-driven responses.

In its sample, this clonotype was seen a few times. Its target antigen remains unknown. Base qualities are not at hand, and no much larger clone is one base apart. The germline V gene yields MNHEY for CDR1 and SVGEGT for CDR2. V is shortened by 5 bases, J by 2 bases, and the region joining them spans 14 bases. From cysteine to phenylalanine, the CDR3 is 15 amino acids long. Solely the CDR3 DNA is kept, with 45 bases framed from the first base. The protocol used for the library was RACE. The sequencer was a NextSeq 500. During library preparation, unique molecular identifiers were attached to individual cDNA molecules so that TCRs could be counted quantitatively and reproducibly. From each blood RNA sample, both TCR alpha and TCR beta chains were sequenced. Per the original workflow: Samples had a median of about 96,000 TCRs, with a range from about 20,000 to 690,600. The Decombinator software suite was used to annotate the V, J and CDR3 of the TCR reads. For PS versus PT1 abundance plots, all samples were subsampled to the same number of TCRs (28,000). Expanded TCRs were defined as absent before sensitization and observed at least eight times at the 2-week time point. TCRdb handled the public reads itself, with Q25 trimming in fastp and clone calling in MiXCR, and kept productive beta chains. Identical CDR3 proteins give one entry, which carries the most common genes and DNA. These V and J calls originate from TCRdb's pipeline instead of the authors' own analysis. This sample comprises 300,000 to 450,000 distinct CDR3 sequences, 4.5% to 6% of them detected only once. The top ten clones comprise 2.6% of the sample.

The time point label, read with the paper, signifies: pre-sensitization, week 0. Sample treatment or condition, as interpreted from the label and publication: therapeutic diphenylcyclopropenone sensitization with weekly scalp DPC. Blood at each patch-test visit was drawn before the patch test was applied. To be eligible, patients had to be aged 18 to 70, diagnosed with alopecia and judged suitable for DPC therapy, while pregnant patients were excluded. Total RNA was extracted from unfractionated whole blood that had been collected in Tempus Blood RNA tubes. This clonotype originated in a woman in her forties or fifties with alopecia areata. Some clones in this sample may be carry-over from other donors' samples. The chain is made from TRBV6-2 or TRBV6-3 and TRBJ2-3; TRBD1 is a weak D gene call, 6 bases matching. The sequencing here drew on whole blood, taken in connection with sensitization to the hapten diphenylcyclopropenone (DPC). The nucleotides are TGTGCCAGCAGTCCGGGACGGGACACCACAGATACGCAGTATTTT. The encoded protein is CASSPGRDTTDTQYF.